This T cell receptor beta chain originates from a study of tumor-infiltrating lymphocytes in primary liver carcinoma. This clonotype was observed once. Here the CDR3 omits its conserved ending phenylalanine or tryptophan, so a read error is the likely source. Starting material of around 460 ng total RNA yielded TCR beta cDNA via a constant-region primer. TCR beta libraries came from three nested multiplex PCR rounds using slightly modified ARM-PCR. Investigators reported that the first two PCR rounds, at about 9 cycles each, used TRBV1-TRBV30 forward primers with a C-beta reverse primer. TCRdb used MiXCR to reprocess the multiplex PCR reads, holding one entry per CDR3 protein. The sample gives 300,000 to 350,000 distinct CDR3 sequences, about 65% of which show up once; about 6.3% is in the top ten. The length of the CDR3 is 15 residues. Trimming pared 9 bases from V and 1 base from J, leaving 16 bases between.

Extraction also yielded germline DNA, while blood RNA was obtained from unsorted whole blood. The chain employs TRBV12-3 or TRBV12-4 and TRBJ1-5; maybe TRBD1 (6 bases). The source is a man aged 40-49 years with primary liver carcinoma and hepatitis B virus infection. The sequenced material came from peripheral blood. Written as DNA, the CDR3 is TGTGCCAGAAGTATGGGACATCTAAGCAATCAGCCCCAGCATTCT. It codes for CARSMGHLSNQPQHS.